Following are 19 T cell receptor beta chains from one sample sequenced in a study of a mutant IDH1 vaccine in newly diagnosed glioma. Profiling relied on immunoSEQ multiplex PCR, and the TCRdb table lists in-frame clones only, not all of them. The table shows 55,000 to 70,000 clones, with approximately 79% occurring only once. Time point described: baseline, week 1 (first vaccination visit). The treatment is: pre-vaccination baseline after standard-of-care therapy. Source: PBMCs, taken from a glioma patient treated with radiotherapy, temozolomide or both. Receptors were obtained from a man aged 45-65 years with glioma.

The sample holds a few counts of this clone. The chain couples TRBV6-6 to TRBJ1-5; D ambiguous. Germline V gives CDR1 MNHNY, CDR2 SVGAGI (reference sequence). This CDR3 is 12 amino acids long. V gave up 6 bases and J gave up 3 bases, with 6 bases separating them. The CDR3 nucleotides read TGTGCCAGCAGGATGTTCAATCAGCCCCAGCATTTT. Translated: CASRMFNQPQHF.

J is TRBJ1-1 and V is TRBV27; no firm D call. The V and J ends lost 2 bases and 3 bases respectively, with 7 bases between them. The germline gives CDR1 MNHEY, CDR2 SMNVEV (reference sequence). The CDR3 length is 13 residues. The CDR3 coding sequence is TGTGCCAGCAGTTTAGTGGGGTACACTGAAGCTTTCTTT. Translating gives CASSLVGYTEAFF.

This clone was seen just once. The V call is TRBV4-3, the J call TRBJ1-5, with D uncertain. Trimming left V 0 bases short and J 0 bases short, with 12 bases between. The germline CDR1 and CDR2 sequences are LGHNA and YSLEER. The CDR3 is made up of 17 amino acids. DNA of the CDR3: TGCGCCAGCAGCCAAGACGGTCACGGCGGTAGCAATCAGCCCCAGCATTTT. This encodes CASSQDGHGGSNQPQHF.

This clone was seen more than once but under ten times. V is TRBV19 and J is TRBJ2-6; D unclear. Trimming removed 8 bases from V and 0 bases from J, with 8 bases in between. Germline V CDR1 and CDR2: LNHDA, SQIVND (reference sequence). This CDR3 has 14 residues. CDR3 residues: CASQAGSGANVLTF. The CDR3 DNA reads as TGTGCCAGTCAGGCAGGCTCTGGGGCCAACGTCCTGACTTTC. Full variable domain (rest looked up from reference TRBV19 and TRBJ2-6): DGGITQSPKYLFRKEGQNVTLSCEQNLNHDAMYWYRQDPGQGLRLIYYSQIVNDFQKGDIAEGYSVSREKKESFPLTVTSAQKNPTAFYLCASQAGSGANVLTFGAGSRLTVL.

V and J are TRBV4-2 and TRBJ1-6; D not certain. CDR1 is LGHNA and CDR2 is YNFKEQ in the germline V gene. CDR3 length: 16 residues. Trimming took off 6 bases at V and 7 bases at J, with 19 bases between the two ends. The CDR3: CASSEGTGPQNSPLHF. The CDR3 DNA follows: TGTGCCAGCAGTGAGGGAACTGGGCCCCAAAATTCACCCCTCCACTTT.

This clone showed up just a few times. This sequence joins TRBV5-1 and TRBJ1-1; D is possibly TRBD1 (5 bases). This CDR3 is 15 amino acids long. Between the trimmed V and J ends, which lost 4 bases and 6 bases, there was a span of 19 bases. CDR1 and CDR2 (germline): SGHRS, YFSETQ. The CDR3 is CASSRDRQPVAEAFF. The DNA for the CDR3 is TGCGCCAGCAGCCGGGACCGACAGCCGGTGGCTGAAGCTTTCTTT.

This clone has more than one count but fewer than ten. The rearrangement joins TRBV4-3 to TRBJ1-2; tentative D call: TRBD1 (5 bases). The germline CDR1 and CDR2 sequences are LGHNA and YSLEER. This CDR3 comprises 14 residues. With 2 bases removed from V and 3 bases from J, the gap between germline ends came to 10 bases. The CDR3 sequence is CASSQPGTDYGYTF. As DNA, the CDR3 is TGCGCCAGCAGCCAACCCGGGACGGACTATGGCTACACCTTC.

The rearrangement joins TRBV19 to TRBJ2-1; perhaps TRBD2 as D (5 bases). Germline V gene lookup returns CDR1 LNHDA and CDR2 SQIVND (reference sequence). This CDR3 comprises 13 residues. Trimming removed 7 bases from V and 8 bases from J, with 15 bases in between. CDR3 nucleotides: TGTGCCAGTACTGAGGGTTTTCGCGATGAGCAGTTCTTC. Protein sequence: CASTEGFRDEQFF.

The chain carries TRBV2 and TRBJ2-2, with D possibly TRBD1 on 5 matching bases. CDR3 length: 14 residues. Germline V gene lookup returns CDR1 SNHLY and CDR2 FYNNEI. V dropped 7 bases and J dropped 1 base, with 10 bases sitting between them. CDR3 residues: CASKRQGNTGELFF. The CDR3 DNA is TGTGCCAGCAAGAGGCAGGGGAACACCGGGGAGCTGTTTTTT.

Only one count was recorded for this clone. The junction does not match germline at one end; this may be a read error. The chain has TRBV7-7 and TRBJ2-2; 10 nucleotides align to TRBD1. The germline V gene has CDR1 SSHAT and CDR2 FNYEAQ (reference sequence). This CDR3 is built from 15 residues. Here the CDR3 reads CASSPGQGVTGELFF. The CDR3, as DNA: TGTGCTAGCAGCCCCGGACAGGGGGTTACCGGGGAGCTGTTTTTT.

As DNA, the CDR3 is TGTGCCAGCTCACCAGGACAAGACATTAGCTACACCTTC. Residues: CASSPGQDISYTF. The gene calls are TRBV18 and TRBJ1-2, with TRBD1 as a possible D gene (5 bases). Trimming shortened V by 2 bases and J by 9 bases, and 13 bases separated the two germline ends. Germline V CDR1 and CDR2: KGHSH, LQKENI. This CDR3 has 13 residues.

The rearrangement links TRBV5-1 to TRBJ1-4; D is perhaps TRBD1 (6 bases). V was clipped by 1 base and J by 3 bases, with 7 bases between them. The CDR3 sequence is 14 residues long. The germline V gene encodes CDR1 SGHRS and CDR2 YFSETQ. The CDR3, as DNA: TGCGCCAGCAGCTTGAGGACAGCTAATGAAAAACTGTTTTTT. It translates to CASSLRTANEKLFF.

The V call is TRBV9, the J call TRBJ2-5, with D possibly called TRBD1 or TRBD2 (5 bases each). Germline values: CDR1 SGDLS, CDR2 YYNGEE. The CDR3 has 17 amino acids. V shed 4 bases and J shed 0 bases, with 19 bases lying between them. In DNA, the CDR3 is TGTGCCAGCAGCTCCACCCCGGGGCAGACGTACCAAGAGACCCAGTACTTC. This codes for CASSSTPGQTYQETQYF.

This chain joins TRBV9 and TRBJ2-2; D possibly uses TRBD1 or TRBD2 (5 bases each). Germline V lookup: CDR1 SGDLS, CDR2 YYNGEE. With 3 bases removed from V and 7 bases from J, the gap between germline ends came to 19 bases. This CDR3 spans 16 amino acids. The CDR3 DNA follows: TGTGCCAGCAGCGCTAGCCTTTTCAGGGAAGACGGGGAGCTGTTTTTT. This encodes CASSASLFREDGELFF.

The chain carries TRBV4-1 and TRBJ2-3, with 8 bases matching TRBD2. Unmatched junction bases numbered 13, after V lost 0 bases and J lost 8 bases. Looked up from germline, CDR1 is MGHRA and CDR2 is YSYEKL. The CDR3 covers 17 residues. CDR3 in amino acids: CASSQDSTSGSASTQYF. Written as DNA, the CDR3 is TGCGCCAGCAGCCAAGATAGCACTAGCGGTTCCGCCAGTACGCAGTATTTT.

The chain employs TRBV29-1 and TRBJ1-1, with D possibly TRBD1 on 5 matching bases. The CDR3 is 11 residues long. Trimming removed 6 bases from V and 2 bases from J, with 7 bases in between. The V gene's germline CDR1 is SQVTM and CDR2 ANQGSEA. The CDR3 DNA reads TGCAGCGTCGACAGCAACACTGAAGCTTTCTTT. Amino acid sequence: CSVDSNTEAFF. The entire variable domain, with the rest obtained from reference TRBV29-1 and TRBJ1-1, is as follows: SAVISQKPSRDICQRGTSLTIQCQVDSQVTMMFWYRQQPGQSLTLIATANQGSEATYESGFVIDKFPISRPNLTFSTLTVSNMSPEDSSIYLCSVDSNTEAFFGQGTRLTVV.

The chain recombines TRBV21-1 with TRBJ1-5. TRBV21-1 counts as a pseudogene. The CDR3 covers 22 residues. The CDR3 sequence: CASSKTSSEVLLYHDSNQPQHF. DNA of the CDR3: TGTGCCAGCAGCAAAACGAGTAGTGAAGTCCTCCTATACCATGATAGCAATCAGCCCCAGCATTTT.

The chain has TRBV7-2 and TRBJ2-3; TRBD2 matches 8 bases. The CDR3 is 14 amino acids. CDR1 is SGHTA, CDR2 FQGNSA, per germline. Losses at the gene ends were 7 bases for V and 1 base for J; bases not matched to a gene: 4. CDR3 protein: CASTGGGGTDTQYF. For the CDR3, the DNA is TGTGCCAGCACCGGGGGGGGCGGCACAGATACGCAGTATTTT. The whole variable domain, filled in from reference TRBV7-2 and TRBJ2-3, reads GAGVSQSPSNKVTEKGKDVELRCDPISGHTALYWYRQSLGQGLEFLIYFQGNSAPDKSGLPSDRFSAERTGGSVSTLTIQRTQQEDSAVYLCASTGGGGTDTQYFGPGTRLTVL.

This rearrangement joins TRBV10-3 to TRBJ2-1, with 10 bases aligning to TRBD1. V lost 7 bases, J lost 3 bases, and 6 bases stayed unmatched. The CDR3 has 15 residues. Germline values: CDR1 ENHRY, CDR2 SYGVKD. CDR3 nucleotides: TGTGCCATCAAACAGGGACAGGGGCGCTACAATGAGCAGTTCTTC. Its translation is CAIKQGQGRYNEQFF.